A selection of T cell receptor beta chains follows, all from one sample in a study of OX40 agonist ivuxolimab in advanced cancers. Data came from immunoSEQ multiplex PCR; TCRdb stores just in-frame clones and leaves some out. This sample has about 42,000 clones, with 85% to 90% found just once. Here the sequenced sample was CD4+ or CD8+ T cells sorted from blood, taken in a trial of the OX40 agonist ivuxolimab. The receptors were gathered from an adult with an advanced solid tumor such as melanoma, head and neck, liver or kidney cancer. CDR3s include the opening cysteine and the closing phenylalanine or tryptophan. D genes are given only for firm matches. Clone size is given for some rows only: seen once, a few or many times, or a class if the clone is expanded.

>TRBJ1-2|.|TRBV28|.|14
TGTGCCAGCAGTCCCCCAAGGAGGGGCTATGGCTACACCTTC
CASSPPRRGYGYTF
>TRBJ1-2|.|TRBV4-2|.|18
TGTGCCAGCAGCCAACCTCGGACAGAGAGCCGGCTACCCTATGGCTACACCTTC
CASSQPRTESRLPYGYTF
>TRBJ2-1|.|TRBV2|TRBD2|16
TGTGCCAGCAGGGTAGGGTTGGCGGGGGGGGTCAATGAGCAGTTCTTC
CASRVGLAGGVNEQFF
>TRBJ2-3|once|TRBV5-1|.|14
TGCGCCAGCAGCCCGGGGTTCAGTTACGATACGCAGTATTTT
CASSPGFSYDTQYF
>TRBJ2-3|.|TRBV2|TRBD2|15
TGTGCCAGCACCTTGGGAGCGGGGGGGCCAGATACGCAGTATTTT
CASTLGAGGPDTQYF
>TRBJ2-6|.|TRBV19|.|14
TGTGCCAGTAAGGAAGACAAGGGGGCCAACGTCCTGACTTTC
CASKEDKGANVLTF
>TRBJ2-1|.|TRBV19|TRBD2|15
TGTGCCAGTAGTCTACTAGCGGACAACCACAATGAGCAGTTCTTC
CASSLLADNHNEQFF
>TRBJ1-1|.|TRBV7-3|.|13
TGTGCCAGCAGCTTAACAGGCCCCAGCGTCGCTTTCTTT
CASSLTGPSVAFF
>TRBJ1-4|.|TRBV4-1|.|15
TGCGCCAGCAGCCTTCGGACGGCAACTAATGAAAAACTGTTTTTT
CASSLRTATNEKLFF
>TRBJ2-1|.|TRBV30|.|14
TGTGCCTGGAGGTACACAGGACAGTACAATGAGCAGTTCTTC
CAWRYTGQYNEQFF
>TRBJ1-2|.|TRBV19|.|13
TGTGCCAGTAGTATACCAGGAAGGGAAGGCTACACCTTC
CASSIPGREGYTF
>TRBJ1-5|.|TRBV30|.|14
TGTGCCTGGGCACAGGGTCTCAGCAATCAGCCCCAGCATTTT
CAWAQGLSNQPQHF
>TRBJ2-7|.|TRBV7-2|.|15
TGTGCCAGCTCTCGGGCGGAGACTACCTTCTACGAGCAGTACTTC
CASSRAETTFYEQYF
>TRBJ1-6|.|TRBV5-8|.|17
TGTGCCAGCAGCTACGAACTCGGGGGGATTTATAATTCACCCCTCCACTTT
CASSYELGGIYNSPLHF
>TRBJ2-7|.|TRBV6-1|.|14
TGTGCCAGCAGCCGCGAGGCAAGCAGCTACGAGCAGTACTTC
CASSREASSYEQYF
>TRBJ1-1|.|TRBV2|.|15
TGTGCCAGCAGTGAGTGGGCCACCCCGGGCACTGAAGCTTTCTTT
CASSEWATPGTEAFF
>TRBJ1-1|.|TRBV5-1|.|14
TGCGCCAGCAGGAGGGCCCTAGGGGACACTGAAGCTTTCTTT
CASRRALGDTEAFF
>TRBJ2-1|.|TRBV6-5|TRBD2|15
TGTGCCAGCAGTTACGCGGGAGCTTCCTACAATGAGCAGTTCTTC
CASSYAGASYNEQFF
>TRBJ2-7|once|TRBV11-2|.|14
TGTGCCAGCACCCGGGACTGGAGCTCCTACGAGCAGTACTTC
CASTRDWSSYEQYF
>TRBJ2-7|.|TRBV6-6|.|12
TGTGCCAGCAGTTACCCCCGGGACGAGCAGTACTTC
CASSYPRDEQYF
>TRBJ2-5|.|TRBV7-6|.|13
TGTGCCAGCAGCTTAGCCAGGGAAGAGACCCAGTACTTC
CASSLAREETQYF
>TRBJ1-4|.|TRBV5-1|TRBD1|14
TGCGCCAGCAGCGCCGGGACAGGGTACGAAAAACTGTTTTTT
CASSAGTGYEKLFF
>TRBJ2-1|.|TRBV5-4|.|13
TGTGCCAGCAGCTTGACAGGGATCAATGAGCAGTTCTTC
CASSLTGINEQFF
>TRBJ2-5|once|TRBV27|.|12
TGTGCCAGCAGTTTGTCTGGGGAGACCCAGTACTTC
CASSLSGETQYF
>TRBJ1-5|few|TRBV5-4|TRBD1|14
TGTGCCAGCAGCTGGGGGGACAGGGACCAGCCCCAGCATTTT
CASSWGDRDQPQHF
>TRBJ1-1|.|TRBV28|.|12
TGTGCCAGCACCCGACAAGACACTGAAGCTTTCTTT
CASTRQDTEAFF
>TRBJ2-7|.|TRBV19|.|11
TGTGCCAGTAGTACAGAATACGAGCAGTACTTC
CASSTEYEQYF
>TRBJ1-4|.|TRBV29-1|TRBD1|16
TGCAGCGTGTCCGGACAGGGGGAGTCAACTAATGAAAAACTGTTTTTT
CSVSGQGESTNEKLFF
>TRBJ2-2|once|TRBV9|.|13
TGTGCCAGCAGTTACACAGGGACCGGGGAGCTGTTTTTT
CASSYTGTGELFF
>TRBJ2-2|.|TRBV12-5|.|14
TGTGCTAGTGGTTTGGGTCGTGTCACCGGGGAGCTGTTTTTT
CASGLGRVTGELFF
>TRBJ2-1|.|TRBV28|.|14
TGTGCCAGCGGGGGGGCCAACTCCTACAATGAGCAGTTCTTC
CASGGANSYNEQFF
>TRBJ1-1|.|TRBV30|.|13
TGTGCCTGGAGTGGTTTGAGTCGGGGGGAAGCTTTCTTT
CAWSGLSRGEAFF
>TRBJ2-2|.|TRBV7-9|.|15
TGTGCCAGCAGCTTAGCGCTTCAGGGGTCCGGGGAGCTGTTTTTT
CASSLALQGSGELFF
>TRBJ1-1|.|TRBV10-3|TRBD1|15
TGTGCCATCAGTGAGGGACAGGGAACGAACACTGAAGCTTTCTTT
CAISEGQGTNTEAFF
>TRBJ1-1|.|TRBV7-9|.|14
TGTGCCAGCAGCCCCCGACAGAAGAACACTGAAGCTTTCTTT
CASSPRQKNTEAFF
>TRBJ1-2|.|TRBV6-5|TRBD1|15
TGTGCCAGCAGTCTCCAAGGACAGGTCGGGAGCGGCTACACCTTC
CASSLQGQVGSGYTF
>TRBJ2-7|.|TRBV27|TRBD1|17
TGTGCCAGCAGTAAAACTGGAACAGGGGGCGCATCCTACGAGCAGTACTTC
CASSKTGTGGASYEQYF
>TRBJ2-2|.|TRBV7-8|.|15
TGTGCCAGCAGCTTAGCCCGGACCCGCGCCGGGGAGCTGTTTTTT
CASSLARTRAGELFF
>TRBJ1-4|.|TRBV19|.|13
TGTGCCAGTAGTATCGACGGTGGTGAAAAACTGTTTTTT
CASSIDGGEKLFF
>TRBJ2-3|.|TRBV9|TRBD2|18
TGTGCCAGCAGCATTGGACTAGCGGGAGTACCCAGCACAGATACGCAGTATTTT
CASSIGLAGVPSTDTQYF
>TRBJ1-1|few|TRBV30|.|13
TGTGCCTGGAATACGGGGATGAACACTGAAGCTTTCTTT
CAWNTGMNTEAFF
>TRBJ1-3|.|TRBV5-1|.|14
TGCGCCAGCAGGGACCGCGTAGGAGGAAACACCATATATTTT
CASRDRVGGNTIYF